A single sample gave rise to the 25 T cell receptor beta chains below, sequenced in a study of CD8+ T cells in alopecia areata (dated by TCRdb to the late 2010s). The library came from the immunoSEQ multiplex PCR assay. To provide template for TCR sequencing, every sample had RNA extracted and reverse transcribed into cDNA. Not all clones reach the TCRdb copy of this immuneACCESS table, which keeps in-frame sequences only. Checked studies attribute under half of the gap to unresolved V genes and leave the rest unexplained. The sample table shows around 100,000 clones, and 86% are seen once. Of the sample, 11% falls within the top ten clones. What this sample's treatment or condition label stands for: oral pan-JAK inhibitor, 5-10 mg twice daily. Material: CD8+ T cells sorted from blood, obtained between weeks 30 and 35, from a patient treated with tofacitinib. These receptors all come from a human donor with alopecia areata.

The chain links TRBV5-1 to TRBJ1-1; D unclear. The V and J ends lost 6 bases and 7 bases respectively, with 16 bases between them. CDR3 length: 13 residues. The V gene's germline CDR1 is SGHRS and CDR2 YFSETQ. The CDR3 here is CASTSKRGGEAFF. For the CDR3, the DNA is TGCGCCAGCACCTCAAAGAGAGGAGGTGAAGCTTTCTTT.

V usage is TRBV7-9 and J usage is TRBJ2-3, with 9 bases aligning to TRBD1. This CDR3 region has 18 residues. V trimming: 6 bases; J trimming: 1 base; junction bases outside the gene matches: 14. CDR1 is SEHNR and CDR2 is FQNEAQ in the germline V gene (reference sequence). The CDR3 nucleotides read TGTGCCAGCAGGGGCGCGTCAACAGGGGGCTCGCGCACAGATACGCAGTATTTT. Translated: CASRGASTGGSRTDTQYF.

With respect to this clone: At the DNA level, this CDR3 is encoded by other sequences in the same sample as well. The chain has TRBV29-1 and TRBJ1-1; D unresolved. The germline gives CDR1 SQVTM, CDR2 ANQGSEA. V shed 1 base and J shed 4 bases, with 1 base lying between them. The CDR3 totals 10 residues. In nucleotides, the CDR3 is TGCAGCGTTGAAGTCACTGAAGCTTTCTTT. This codes for CSVEVTEAFF.

This clone came up a few times. J is TRBJ2-1 and V is TRBV19; possible D gene TRBD2, 7 bases. Germline V gene lookup returns CDR1 LNHDA and CDR2 SQIVND (reference sequence). This CDR3 is built from 14 residues. Trimming cost V 10 bases and J 4 bases, with 17 bases left between them. Here the CDR3 reads CAIAKGGDYNEQFF. Written as DNA, the CDR3 is TGTGCCATCGCAAAAGGGGGGGATTACAATGAGCAGTTCTTC.

This chain uses TRBV2 with TRBJ2-7; 11 bases fit TRBD2. The CDR3 spans 14 residues. Germline CDR1 SNHLY, CDR2 FYNNEI. CDR3 amino acids: CVSGLAGGSYEQYF. The CDR3 DNA is TGTGTTTCCGGACTAGCGGGTGGCTCCTACGAGCAGTACTTC.

J is TRBJ2-7 and V is TRBV10-3; TRBD2 aligns across 7 bases. The J segment lost 0 bases and the V segment lost 0 bases, leaving 2 bases of the junction unmatched. The CDR3 contains 15 residues. CDR1 ENHRY and CDR2 SYGVKD come from the germline V gene. The CDR3 here is CAISESGGSSYEQYF. CDR3 nucleotides: TGTGCCATCAGTGAGTCTGGCGGGAGCTCCTACGAGCAGTACTTC.

V is TRBV27 and J is TRBJ1-1; D remains ambiguous. Trimming removed 2 bases from V and 0 bases from J, with 7 bases in between. The CDR3 has 14 amino acids. The germline gives CDR1 MNHEY, CDR2 SMNVEV (reference sequence). The CDR3 region is CASSLGSLNTEAFF. The CDR3 DNA reads TGTGCCAGCAGTTTAGGGAGCCTGAACACTGAAGCTTTCTTT.

The V and J genes are TRBV5-5 and TRBJ2-7, with TRBD1 matching over 8 bases. The CDR3 totals 15 residues. Germline values: CDR1 SGHKS, CDR2 YYEKEE (reference sequence). J gave up 0 bases and V 4 bases, and 6 bases lay outside the gene matches. In DNA, the CDR3 is TGTGCCAGCAGCCCCCGGGACAGGAGCTCCTACGAGCAGTACTTC. Protein: CASSPRDRSSYEQYF. Supplemented by reference TRBV5-5 and TRBJ2-7, the full variable domain reads DAGVTQSPTHLIKTRGQQVTLRCSPISGHKSVSWYQQVLGQGPQFIFQYYEKEERGRGNFPDRFSARQFPNYSSELNVNALLLGDSALYLCASSPRDRSSYEQYFGPGTRLTVT.

This clone was seen once. The chain recombines TRBV27 with TRBJ1-5; D is unresolved. CDR3 length equals 13 residues. Germline V gene sequence: CDR1 MNHEY, CDR2 SMNVEV (reference sequence). V dropped 4 bases and J dropped 2 bases, with 6 bases sitting between them. The CDR3 DNA sequence: TGTGCCAGCAGTTACTTTGGCAATCAGCCCCAGCATTTT. Protein: CASSYFGNQPQHF.

V gene TRBV27 combines with J gene TRBJ1-5, with no clear D. Germline CDR1 reads MNHEY; CDR2 reads SMNVEV (reference sequence). The CDR3 extends over 15 amino acids. Trimming took off 3 bases at V and 0 bases at J, with 9 bases between the two ends. The CDR3 protein is CASSLAAYSNQPQHF. CDR3 DNA: TGTGCCAGCAGTTTGGCAGCCTATAGCAATCAGCCCCAGCATTTT.

The chain is built from TRBV30 and TRBJ2-7; D is possibly TRBD1 (5 bases). This CDR3 comprises 12 residues. The germline V gene has CDR1 GTSNPN and CDR2 SVGIG (reference sequence). V gave up 1 base and J gave up 5 bases, with 9 bases separating them. For the CDR3, the DNA is TGTGCCTGGAGTGCACAGGCCGACGAGCAGTACTTC. This codes for CAWSAQADEQYF.

This chain links TRBV2 with TRBJ2-3, with 14 bases matching TRBD2. The CDR3 consists of 15 residues. V lost 5 bases to trimming and J lost 7 bases; unmatched junction nucleotides: 5. The germline V gene encodes CDR1 SNHLY and CDR2 FYNNEI. The CDR3 sequence: CASSLWTSGRNTQYF. In DNA, the CDR3 is TGTGCCAGCAGTCTGTGGACTAGCGGGAGGAATACGCAGTATTTT.

For the CDR3, the DNA is TGTGCCAGCTCTCGCGGCCGAGGAGTCTCGTATAACACTGAAGCTTTCTTT. Amino acid sequence: CASSRGRGVSYNTEAFF. The rearrangement links TRBV25-1 to TRBJ1-1; D unresolved. V shed 8 bases and J shed 2 bases, with 24 bases lying between them. The CDR3 totals 17 residues. Germline V gives CDR1 MGHDK, CDR2 SYGVNS.

The CDR3 loop is CASSTSGRSSYEQYF. The CDR3, as DNA: TGTGCCAGCAGTACAAGCGGGCGCAGCTCCTACGAGCAGTACTTC. The chain has TRBV7-9 and TRBJ2-7; a possible D gene is TRBD2 (6 bases). Germline CDR1 reads SEHNR; CDR2 reads FQNEAQ (reference sequence). Deletions cut 6 bases from V and 0 bases from J, with 15 bases between. CDR3 length: 15 amino acids.

This chain links TRBV7-6 with TRBJ1-5; the D is unclear. The V gene's germline CDR1 is SGHVS and CDR2 FNYEAQ. The CDR3 is made up of 14 amino acids. Trimming left V 4 bases short and J 8 bases short, with 15 bases between. In DNA, the CDR3 is TGTGCCAGCAGCTCCGGGGAGGGTACGGAGCCCCAGCATTTT. Protein product: CASSSGEGTEPQHF.

The genes are TRBV4-1 and TRBJ1-3, with 7 bases that match TRBD1. Germline values: CDR1 MGHRA, CDR2 YSYEKL. CDR3 length: 17 residues. Germline trimming cut 1 base from V and 4 bases from J; bases unmatched to any gene: 10. This CDR3 is CASSQVGQFFSGNTIYF. The CDR3 bases are TGCGCCAGCAGCCAAGTGGGACAGTTTTTCTCCGGAAACACCATATATTTT.

The CDR3 loop reads CASQAGEKLFF. As DNA, the CDR3 is TGCGCCAGTCAAGCAGGAGAAAAACTGTTTTTT. The J gene is TRBJ1-4, the V gene TRBV10-1; D unresolved. Trimming cost V 9 bases and J 8 bases, with 10 bases left between them. The CDR3 runs to 11 residues. In germline, CDR1 is WNHNN, CDR2 SYGVQD (reference sequence).

The chain joins TRBV5-1 to TRBJ2-2; the match to TRBD2 covers 8 bases. The germline V gene has CDR1 SGHRS and CDR2 YFSETQ. CDR3 length equals 17 residues. The trim removed 4 bases at V and 3 bases at J, leaving 11 bases unmatched. In nucleotides, the CDR3 is TGCGCCAGCAGCCCCCTCGCGAGCGGGAGTTACACCGGGGAGCTGTTTTTT. Protein product: CASSPLASGSYTGELFF.

The CDR3 sequence is CASSQTSGSYEQYF. CDR3 sequence (DNA): TGCGCCAGCAGCCAGACTAGCGGGTCCTACGAGCAGTACTTC. V usage is TRBV5-1 and J usage is TRBJ2-5; TRBD2 aligns across 10 bases. The J call may not be correct, given that the DNA end is closer to TRBJ2-7. The CDR3 contains 14 residues. Germline CDR1 reads SGHRS; CDR2 reads YFSETQ.

The chain recombines TRBV5-1 with TRBJ1-4; 7 bases fit TRBD1. Germline CDR1 SGHRS, CDR2 YFSETQ. The CDR3 runs 15 residues. Trimming removed 0 bases from V and 4 bases from J; junction bases left unmatched: 3. The CDR3 loop reads CASSLGQGVNEKLFF. In DNA form, the CDR3 reads TGCGCCAGCAGCTTGGGCCAGGGGGTTAATGAAAAACTGTTTTTT. Looking up the rest from reference TRBV5-1 and TRBJ1-4 gives the full variable domain: KAGVTQTPRYLIKTRGQQVTLSCSPISGHRSVSWYQQTPGQGLQFLFEYFSETQRNKGNFPGRFSGRQFSNSRSEMNVSTLELGDSALYLCASSLGQGVNEKLFFGSGTQLSVL.

This rearrangement joins TRBV13 to TRBJ2-3, with D possibly matching TRBD1 (6 bases). The length of the CDR3 is 15 residues. Trimming pared 0 bases from V and 4 bases from J, leaving 11 bases between. Germline values: CDR1 PRHDT, CDR2 FYEKMQ (reference sequence). The CDR3 loop is CASSLGRAGADTQYF. The CDR3 DNA reads TGTGCCAGCAGCTTAGGCCGGGCAGGGGCAGATACGCAGTATTTT.

This clone was counted only a few times. The junction shows a germline mismatch at one end, possibly a read error. The chain carries TRBV29-1 and TRBJ2-3, with 10 nucleotides matching TRBD1. The CDR3 runs 14 residues. Looked up from germline, CDR1 is SQVTM and CDR2 is ANQGSEA. In DNA, the CDR3 is TGCAGCGTCGAAGGGACAGGGGCCACAGATACGCAGTATTTT. Amino acid sequence: CSVEGTGATDTQYF.

This sequence joins TRBV13 and TRBJ2-2; no definite D call. Germline CDR1 reads PRHDT; CDR2 reads FYEKMQ (reference sequence). The length of the CDR3 is 16 residues. Trimming stripped 2 bases from V and 0 bases from J, with 10 bases between. The CDR3 reads CASSLRAMANTGELFF. CDR3 sequence (DNA): TGTGCCAGCAGCTTACGGGCTATGGCGAACACCGGGGAGCTGTTTTTT.

V usage is TRBV25-1 and J usage is TRBJ1-2; D is unclear. The germline CDR1 and CDR2 sequences are MGHDK and SYGVNS. CDR3 size: 12 residues. V was pared by 0 bases and J by 8 bases, with 7 bases between. The CDR3 sequence is CASSEYEDGYTF. CDR3 DNA: TGTGCCAGCAGTGAATACGAGGACGGCTACACCTTC.

The chain carries TRBV25-1 and TRBJ2-7, with D perhaps matching TRBD1 or TRBD2 (6 bases each). The length of the CDR3 is 13 residues. From germline, CDR1 is MGHDK and CDR2 SYGVNS. V was cut by 7 bases and J by 9 bases, with 19 bases left in between. The CDR3 nucleotides are TGTGCCAGCACTCCCAGGGGACTCGGAGTGCAGTACTTC. Its translation is CASTPRGLGVQYF.